This entry describes one TCR beta chain. A few counts support this clone. Which antigen it targets is not known. No much larger clone is present one base from it, and per-base qualities are unavailable. The germline V gene (reference sequence) sets CDR1 to LNHDA and CDR2 to SQIVND. From the cysteine through the phenylalanine, the CDR3 covers 13 amino acids. Only CDR3 DNA is held: 39 bases, read in frame from base 1. This specimen comes from a study of T cell changes during pregnancy in multiple sclerosis (dated by TCRdb to about 2019). For the wider study: Changes in the T cell repertoire over the course of pregnancy were examined in this study in women with multiple sclerosis.

To prepare the library, the immunoSEQ multiplex PCR assay was applied. TCRdb obtained this table from immuneACCESS and retained in-frame rearrangements with V and J assigned. These tables miss some clones; where compared with another copy, unresolved V genes account for less than half of the shortfall, and the remainder is unexplained. For this sample there are just under 65,000 clones; 90% to 95% appear just once. Of the sample, less than 1.5% is held by the ten largest clones. This receptor was obtained from a female donor in good health, enrolled as a control in a pregnancy study. The chain is encoded by TRBV19 joined to TRBJ1-5; the D gene is perhaps TRBD1, from 5 matching bases. The sequencing here drew on peripheral blood, taken after pregnancy. The sequence in DNA is TGTGCGACAGCATGGGGGGAGTTTCAGCCCCAGCATTTT. It is translated as CATAWGEFQPQHF. The full variable domain, with segments outside the CDR3 supplied by the reference TRBV19 and TRBJ1-5 proteins, appears as DGGITQSPKYLFRKEGQNVTLSCEQNLNHDAMYWYRQDPGQGLRLIYYSQIVNDFQKGDIAEGYSVSREKKESFPLTVTSAQKNPTAFYLCATAWGEFQPQHFGDGTRLSIL.